The rows below give T cell receptor beta chains drawn from one sample of a study of shared clonotypes between healthy human individuals. Clones were read by immunoSEQ multiplex PCR, and TCRdb kept only the in-frame ones, dropping some. The data hold over a million clones, with over 95% observed a single time. Sequencing was done on a sample of naive CD4+ T cells sorted from blood. These TCRs come from a man aged 30-40 years in good health. Each CDR3 is given with its conserved first and last residue. D genes are given only for firm matches. Size is omitted from some rows. Given values are once, few, many or a class for expanded clones.

CDR3 DNA	CDR3 protein	V gene	J gene	clone size	D gene
TGTGCCATCAGTAGAACCCTTCCCGGGGCAGACACAGATACGCAGTATTTT	CAISRTLPGADTDTQYF	TRBV10-3	TRBJ2-3	NA	NA
TGTGCCAGTAAAAGGGGGCAGGGGATGACAGATACGCAGTATTTT	CASKRGQGMTDTQYF	TRBV19	TRBJ2-3	NA	TRBD1
TGTGCCATCAGTGGGATACCGGGCGGGGAGCTGTTTTTT	CAISGIPGGELFF	TRBV10-3	TRBJ2-2	NA	NA
TGTGCCAGCAGCTTGGGGCCACAGTCCTACGAGCAGTACTTC	CASSLGPQSYEQYF	TRBV7-3	TRBJ2-7	NA	NA
TGCGCCAGCAGCTCTTACAGGCAAGAGACCCAGTACTTC	CASSSYRQETQYF	TRBV5-1	TRBJ2-5	NA	NA
TGTGCCAGTAGTATGAGATCAGGGAATTTCGAGCAGTACTTC	CASSMRSGNFEQYF	TRBV19	TRBJ2-7	NA	NA
TGTGCCAGCAGCGCCCTTTCAGGGGGCGGAGAAGCTTTCTTT	CASSALSGGGEAFF	TRBV9	TRBJ1-1	NA	TRBD1
TGTGCCAGCAGTTTATCTTGGGCAGATCAGCCCCAGCATTTT	CASSLSWADQPQHF	TRBV27	TRBJ1-5	NA	NA
TGCGCCAGCAGCTACAAGGGGGTCTCCTACGAGCAGTACTTC	CASSYKGVSYEQYF	TRBV5-1	TRBJ2-7	NA	NA
TGTGCCAGCACTAACCCTTCCCAAAAACTGTTTTTT	CASTNPSQKLFF	TRBV6-1	TRBJ1-4	few	NA